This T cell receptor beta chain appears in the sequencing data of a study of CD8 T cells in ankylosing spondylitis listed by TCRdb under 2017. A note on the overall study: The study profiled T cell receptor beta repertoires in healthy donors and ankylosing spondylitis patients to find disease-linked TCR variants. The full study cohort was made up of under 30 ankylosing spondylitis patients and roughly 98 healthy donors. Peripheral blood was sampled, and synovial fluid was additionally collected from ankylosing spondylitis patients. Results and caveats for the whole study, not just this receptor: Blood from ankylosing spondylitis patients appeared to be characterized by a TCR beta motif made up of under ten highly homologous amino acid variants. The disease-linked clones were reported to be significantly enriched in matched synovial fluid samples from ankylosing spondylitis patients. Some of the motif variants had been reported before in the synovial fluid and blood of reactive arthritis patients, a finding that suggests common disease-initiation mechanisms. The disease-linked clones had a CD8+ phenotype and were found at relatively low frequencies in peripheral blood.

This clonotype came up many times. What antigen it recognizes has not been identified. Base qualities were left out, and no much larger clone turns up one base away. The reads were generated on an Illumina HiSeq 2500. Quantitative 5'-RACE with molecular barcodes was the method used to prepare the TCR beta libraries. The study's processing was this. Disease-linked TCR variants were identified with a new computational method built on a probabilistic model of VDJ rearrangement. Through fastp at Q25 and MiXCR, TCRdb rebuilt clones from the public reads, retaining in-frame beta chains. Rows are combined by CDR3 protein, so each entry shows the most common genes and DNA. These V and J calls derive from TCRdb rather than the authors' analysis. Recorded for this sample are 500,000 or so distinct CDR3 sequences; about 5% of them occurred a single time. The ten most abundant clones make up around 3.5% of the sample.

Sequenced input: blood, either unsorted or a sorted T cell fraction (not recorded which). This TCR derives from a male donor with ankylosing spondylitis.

The nucleotides read TGTGCCAGCGGGGGAATGGGATCGGAAGAGACCCAGTACTTC. It codes for CASGGMGSEETQYF. The chain is encoded by TRBV7-9 joined to TRBJ2-5; the D element could tentatively be TRBD1 or TRBD2, as 5 bases agree for each. Trimming costs V 8 bases and J 3 bases, and their ends lie 16 bases apart. The germline V gene (reference sequence) supplies CDR1 SEHNR and CDR2 FQNEAQ. Its CDR3 holds 14 amino acids, cysteine through phenylalanine. The retained sequence is limited to the CDR3, 42 bases, with the frame set at the first base.